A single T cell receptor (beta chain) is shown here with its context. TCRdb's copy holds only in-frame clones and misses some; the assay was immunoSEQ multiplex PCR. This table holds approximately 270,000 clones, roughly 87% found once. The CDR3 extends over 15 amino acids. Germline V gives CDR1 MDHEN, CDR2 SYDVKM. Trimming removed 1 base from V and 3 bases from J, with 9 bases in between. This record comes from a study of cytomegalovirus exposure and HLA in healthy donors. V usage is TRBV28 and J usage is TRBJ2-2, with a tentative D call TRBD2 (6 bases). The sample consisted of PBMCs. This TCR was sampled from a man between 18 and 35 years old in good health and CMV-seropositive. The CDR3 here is CASSLYGGYTGELFF. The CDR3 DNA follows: TGTGCCAGCAGTTTATACGGGGGATACACCGGGGAGCTGTTTTTT.